This entry concerns a single T cell receptor beta chain. Its specificity is not known. The data were taken from a study of PD-1 blockade in mismatch repair-deficient tumors. The CDR3 runs 15 residues. The germline CDR1 and CDR2 sequences are SEHNR and FQNEAQ (reference sequence). V trimming: 3 bases; J trimming: 2 bases; junction bases outside the gene matches: 5. Sequenced by immunoSEQ multiplex PCR; TCRdb stores in-frame clones only, minus some. The sample lists about 120,000 clones; 85% to 90% were seen once. Every patient had mismatch repair deficiency by PCR or immunohistochemistry. The TCR-sequenced patients were a few responders to pembrolizumab. Study conclusions and caveats: Tumor-resident clones, often absent from pretreatment blood, expanded after pembrolizumab and then contracted.

The rearrangement links TRBV7-9 to TRBJ2-3; 7 nucleotides line up with TRBD1. The specimen comprised peripheral blood, sampled 70 to 73 weeks after starting pembrolizumab. The receptor comes from an adult with mismatch repair-deficient cancer. The CDR3 loop is CASSFDRDATDTQYF. The CDR3 DNA follows: TGTGCCAGCAGCTTTGACAGGGACGCCACAGATACGCAGTATTTT.